The clone carrying this T cell receptor (beta chain) was seen repeatedly, ten times or more. The sample is drawn from a study of T-cell reconstitution after alpha-beta-depleted transplantation in children. The library targeted TCRbeta and was prepared with unique molecular identifiers. TCRdb reprocessed the PCR reads with MiXCR, giving one entry per CDR3 protein. The sample holds 150,000 to 250,000 distinct CDR3 sequences, 13% to 15% seen once. The junction had 10 bases not matched to a gene; V was cut back by 2 bases and J by 2 bases. Per germline, CDR1 SGHVS and CDR2 FNYEAQ. This CDR3 spans 17 amino acids.

The J gene is TRBJ2-3, the V gene TRBV7-6; 7 bases fit TRBD2. This TCR came from a human donor who donated a stem cell graft to a child with acute lymphoblastic leukemia. The sample in question was PBMCs from the stem cell graft donor, obtained from the stem cell graft. The CDR3 DNA sequence: TGTGCCAGCAGCTTAATCGCTAGCGGAGAGTACACAGATACGCAGTATTTT. Translating it yields CASSLIASGEYTDTQYF.